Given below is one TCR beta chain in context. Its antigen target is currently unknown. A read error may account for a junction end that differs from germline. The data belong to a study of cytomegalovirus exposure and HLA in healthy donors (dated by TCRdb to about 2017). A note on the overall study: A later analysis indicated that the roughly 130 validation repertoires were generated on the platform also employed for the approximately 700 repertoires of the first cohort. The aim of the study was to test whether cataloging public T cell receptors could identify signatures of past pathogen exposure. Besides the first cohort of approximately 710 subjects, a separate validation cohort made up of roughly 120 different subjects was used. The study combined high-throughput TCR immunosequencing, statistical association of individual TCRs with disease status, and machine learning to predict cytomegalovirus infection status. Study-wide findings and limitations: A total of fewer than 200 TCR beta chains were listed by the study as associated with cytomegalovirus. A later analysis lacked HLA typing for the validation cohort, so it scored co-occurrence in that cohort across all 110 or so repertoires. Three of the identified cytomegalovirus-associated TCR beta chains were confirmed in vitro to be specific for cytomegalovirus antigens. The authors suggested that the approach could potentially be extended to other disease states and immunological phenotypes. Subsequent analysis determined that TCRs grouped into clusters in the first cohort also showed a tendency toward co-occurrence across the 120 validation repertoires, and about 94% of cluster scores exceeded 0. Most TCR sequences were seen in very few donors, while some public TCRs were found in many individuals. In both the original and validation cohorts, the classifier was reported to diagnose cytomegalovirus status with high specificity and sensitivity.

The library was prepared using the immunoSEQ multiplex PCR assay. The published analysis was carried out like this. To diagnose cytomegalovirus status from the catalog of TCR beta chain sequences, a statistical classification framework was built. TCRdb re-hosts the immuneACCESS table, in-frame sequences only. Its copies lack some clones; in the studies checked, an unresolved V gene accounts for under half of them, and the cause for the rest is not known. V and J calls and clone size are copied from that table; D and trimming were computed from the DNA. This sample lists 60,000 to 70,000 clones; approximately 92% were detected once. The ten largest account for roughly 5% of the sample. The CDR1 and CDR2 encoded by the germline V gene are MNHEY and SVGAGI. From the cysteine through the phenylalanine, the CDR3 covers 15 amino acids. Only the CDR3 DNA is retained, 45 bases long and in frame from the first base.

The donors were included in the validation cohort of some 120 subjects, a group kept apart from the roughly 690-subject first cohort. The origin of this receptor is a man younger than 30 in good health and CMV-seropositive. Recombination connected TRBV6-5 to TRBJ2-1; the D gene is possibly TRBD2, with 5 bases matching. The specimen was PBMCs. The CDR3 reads CASSYSDSARNGQFF. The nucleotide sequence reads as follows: TGTGCCAGCAGTTACTCGGACTCCGCCAGAAATGGGCAGTTCTTC.